This TCR beta chain was sequenced for a study of T cell responses to AZD1222 COVID-19 vaccine. A note on this clone: The antigen is undetermined.

General study findings and limits: Nearly half of unique spike-specific TCRs reportedly avoided B.1.351 and B.1.1.7 mutated regions.

Libraries were prepared by immunoSEQ multiplex PCR; TCRdb keeps only in-frame clonotypes and omits some of them. There are nearly 200,000 clones in the sample; approximately 93% occur only once, and approximately 1% lies in the top ten. The germline CDR1 and CDR2 sequences are MDHEN and SYDVKM. V trimming: 6 bases; J trimming: 8 bases; junction bases outside the gene matches: 1. The CDR3 is made up of 13 amino acids. The sequence was collected from an adult who received the AZD1222 COVID-19 vaccine. Material: peripheral blood, obtained 28 days after the second AZD1222 dose. V is TRBV28 and J is TRBJ2-3; 14 positions match TRBD2. CDR3 DNA: TGTGCCAGCAGGACTAGCGGGGGGGGTACGCAGTATTTT. It specifies CASRTSGGGTQYF.